The 19 T cell receptor beta chains given below trace back to one sample, sequenced in a study of T cell responses to AZD1222 COVID-19 vaccine (dated by TCRdb to about 2021). The library was built by means of the immunoSEQ multiplex PCR assay. The clones in this table, taken by TCRdb from immuneACCESS, are in-frame only. Not every clone is retained; where verified, under half of the shortfall comes from an unresolved V gene, and the cause of the rest is unknown. Across this sample there are roughly 69,000 clones, with approximately 80% seen only once. Over 12% of the sample rests with the top ten. The sample's time point label is to be understood as: about 28 days (+/-7) after the second vaccine dose. Here the sequenced sample was peripheral blood, taken 28 days after the second AZD1222 dose. Source of these receptors: an adult who received the AZD1222 COVID-19 vaccine.

This chain connects TRBV5-4 to TRBJ2-4; 14 bases are shared with TRBD2. Germline CDR1 SGHNT, CDR2 YYREEE (reference sequence). J gave up 8 bases and V 1 base, and 5 bases lay outside the gene matches. The CDR3 loop spans 16 amino acids. The CDR3, as DNA: TGTGCCAGCAGCTTGTTGACTAGCGGGGGGGTAGACATTCAGTACTTC. Amino acid sequence: CASSLLTSGGVDIQYF.

The rearrangement uses TRBV10-2 and TRBJ2-3, with a weak D call TRBD1 (7 bases). The CDR3 loop spans 16 amino acids. Trimming left V 2 bases short and J 7 bases short, with 19 bases between. Germline V CDR1 and CDR2: WSHSY, SAAADI. The CDR3 nucleotides are TGCGCCAGCAGTGAGCCCCGACAGGGAGGTAGTTATACGCAGTATTTT. It specifies CASSEPRQGGSYTQYF.

Written as DNA, the CDR3 is TGTGCCAGCAGCTTGGTAGACGAGCAGTACTTC. Translated: CASSLVDEQYF. This rearrangement joins TRBV5-5 to TRBJ2-7; the D is unclear. The V gene lost 0 bases and the J gene lost 5 bases, with 3 bases spanning the gap. This CDR3 is 11 amino acids long. Germline V gives CDR1 SGHKS, CDR2 YYEKEE (reference sequence). Drawing the rest from reference TRBV5-5 and TRBJ2-7, the complete variable domain is DAGVTQSPTHLIKTRGQQVTLRCSPISGHKSVSWYQQVLGQGPQFIFQYYEKEERGRGNFPDRFSARQFPNYSSELNVNALLLGDSALYLCASSLVDEQYFGPGTRLTVT.

The CDR3 reads CASSLAATGYGHTEAFF. The CDR3 nucleotides are TGCGCCAGCAGCTTGGCCGCAACAGGGTATGGGCACACTGAAGCTTTCTTT. This rearrangement joins TRBV5-1 to TRBJ1-1; a weak D match, TRBD1 (6 bases). CDR1 and CDR2 from the germline V gene are SGHRS and YFSETQ. The length of the CDR3 is 17 residues. V was shortened by 0 bases and J by 3 bases, with 18 bases between the two germline ends.

This clone was found once. V gene TRBV5-5 combines with J gene TRBJ2-5, with 7 bases lining up with TRBD2. There are 13 residues in the CDR3. The junction had 2 bases not matched to a gene; V was cut back by 3 bases and J by 3 bases. Germline CDR1 reads SGHKS; CDR2 reads YYEKEE (reference sequence). The CDR3 spells CASSWAGEETQYF. In nucleotides, the CDR3 is TGTGCCAGCAGCTGGGCGGGGGAAGAGACCCAGTACTTC.

This chain joins TRBV2 and TRBJ1-2; weak D call: TRBD1 (6 bases). V was shortened by 7 bases and J by 6 bases, with 15 bases between the two germline ends. Germline V gene sequence: CDR1 SNHLY, CDR2 FYNNEI. This CDR3 has 13 residues. The CDR3 DNA reads TGTGCCAGCAAGGACAGTAACTGGGATGGCTACACCTTC. Its translation is CASKDSNWDGYTF.

The chain is built from TRBV19 and TRBJ1-2; 8 bases match TRBD1. Germline V gene lookup returns CDR1 LNHDA and CDR2 SQIVND (reference sequence). The trim removed 6 bases at V and 0 bases at J, leaving 3 bases unmatched. The CDR3 is 14 amino acids. For the CDR3, the DNA is TGTGCCAGTAGGGACAGGGAGTCTAACTATGGCTACACCTTC. Protein product: CASRDRESNYGYTF.

The CDR3 bases are TGTGCCACCAGCAGAGGAGAGATCGGTCCGGAGAACAGCAATCAGCCCCAGCATTTT. Protein: CATSRGEIGPENSNQPQHF. The rearrangement links TRBV15 to TRBJ1-5; no clear D. CDR3 length: 19 amino acids. Germline loops: CDR1 LNHNV, CDR2 YYDKDF (reference sequence). The V and J ends lost 1 base and 1 base respectively, with 20 bases between them.

This chain connects TRBV3-1 (or the pseudogene TRBV3-2) to TRBJ2-1; 7 positions match TRBD2. Germline loops: CDR1 LGHDT, CDR2 YNNKEL (reference sequence). The junction had 4 bases not matched to a gene; V was cut back by 4 bases and J by 1 base. CDR3 length: 15 residues. The CDR3 loop is CASSLLAASYNEQFF. Here the CDR3 DNA reads TGTGCCAGCAGCCTTCTAGCGGCGTCCTACAATGAGCAGTTCTTC.

The chain joins TRBV30 to TRBJ1-1; D not resolved. The CDR3 consists of 15 residues. CDR1 and CDR2 (germline): GTSNPN, SVGIG (reference sequence). V was cut by 3 bases and J by 3 bases, with 17 bases left in between. The DNA of the CDR3 is TGTGCCTGGAGCCCGCACAGTGAAATGTACACTGAAGCTTTCTTT. This translates into CAWSPHSEMYTEAFF.

The rearrangement joins TRBV19 to TRBJ2-3, with D perhaps matching TRBD1 (6 bases). Trimming removed 3 bases from V and 4 bases from J, with 20 bases in between. The CDR3 has 17 residues. Per germline, CDR1 LNHDA and CDR2 SQIVND (reference sequence). The CDR3 sequence: CASSIPMGAPGADTQYF. CDR3 nucleotide sequence: TGTGCCAGTAGTATCCCCATGGGGGCCCCTGGGGCAGATACGCAGTATTTT. Full variable domain (missing parts from reference TRBV19 and TRBJ2-3): DGGITQSPKYLFRKEGQNVTLSCEQNLNHDAMYWYRQDPGQGLRLIYYSQIVNDFQKGDIAEGYSVSREKKESFPLTVTSAQKNPTAFYLCASSIPMGAPGADTQYFGPGTRLTVL.

The V call is TRBV7-2, the J call TRBJ1-1; possibly TRBD1 for D (6 bases). Trimming took off 5 bases at V and 1 base at J, with 14 bases between the two ends. This CDR3 contains 15 residues. Germline V lookup: CDR1 SGHTA, CDR2 FQGNSA. The CDR3 DNA follows: TGTGCCAGCAGCGAGGTAGGGGGTTCGAACACTGAAGCTTTCTTT. This sequence encodes CASSEVGGSNTEAFF. The whole variable domain, filled in from reference TRBV7-2 and TRBJ1-1, reads GAGVSQSPSNKVTEKGKDVELRCDPISGHTALYWYRQSLGQGLEFLIYFQGNSAPDKSGLPSDRFSAERTGGSVSTLTIQRTQQEDSAVYLCASSEVGGSNTEAFFGQGTRLTVV.

This clone was recorded only once. The CDR3 nucleotides read TGTGCCAGCAGTTCCCCTGGTCGAGGCAATGAGCAGTTCTTC. Translating it yields CASSSPGRGNEQFF. This chain links TRBV6-2 or TRBV6-3 with TRBJ2-1; the D is unclear. Germline CDR1 MNHEY, CDR2 SVGEGT. The CDR3 spans 14 residues. V was pared by 4 bases and J by 6 bases, with 13 bases between.

The chain combines TRBV5-5 with TRBJ1-1; D unresolved. Trimming took off 1 base at V and 10 bases at J, with 8 bases between the two ends. CDR3 length: 11 amino acids. The germline V gene has CDR1 SGHKS and CDR2 YYEKEE (reference sequence). The CDR3 region is CASSLNGGAFF. For the CDR3, the DNA is TGTGCCAGCAGCTTGAATGGTGGAGCTTTCTTT.

The rearrangement uses TRBV3-1 (or the pseudogene TRBV3-2) and TRBJ2-3, with D maybe TRBD1 (6 bases). Germline V gene sequence: CDR1 LGHDT, CDR2 YNNKEL (reference sequence). The V gene lost 1 base and the J gene lost 3 bases, with 8 bases spanning the gap. This CDR3 comprises 14 residues. DNA for the CDR3: TGTGCCAGCAGCCAAGCTGGACAGACAGATACGCAGTATTTT. This codes for CASSQAGQTDTQYF.

The genes are TRBV5-6 and TRBJ2-1; unclear D gene. Germline loops: CDR1 SGHDT, CDR2 YYEEEE. V shed 0 bases and J shed 9 bases, with 16 bases lying between them. This CDR3 contains 15 residues. CDR3 amino acids: CASSLVQRSYPEQFF. CDR3 nucleotides: TGTGCCAGCAGCTTGGTGCAGAGATCGTACCCTGAGCAGTTCTTC. The full variable domain, completed using reference TRBV5-6 and TRBJ2-1, is DAGVTQSPTHLIKTRGQQVTLRCSPKSGHDTVSWYQQALGQGPQFIFQYYEEEERQRGNFPDRFSGHQFPNYSSELNVNALLLGDSALYLCASSLVQRSYPEQFFGPGTRLTVL.

The V call is TRBV24-1, the J call TRBJ2-1; 8 positions match TRBD2. The CDR3 is made up of 16 amino acids. Unmatched junction bases numbered 15, after V lost 7 bases and J lost 8 bases. Looked up from germline, CDR1 is KGHDR and CDR2 is SFDVKD. CDR3 sequence reads: CATSHPGAGGSDEQFF. The DNA for the CDR3 is TGTGCCACCAGCCACCCGGGTGCGGGGGGTTCGGATGAGCAGTTCTTC.

The chain uses TRBV18 and TRBJ1-5; 11 nucleotides match TRBD1. CDR1 KGHSH and CDR2 LQKENI come from the germline V gene. V dropped 5 bases and J dropped 7; count of bases not matched to a gene: 4. The CDR3 has 14 residues. CDR3: CASSGTGGDQPQHF. The CDR3 DNA reads as TGTGCCAGCTCAGGGACAGGGGGTGACCAGCCCCAGCATTTT.

The chain has TRBV19 and TRBJ1-3; D unclear. There are 14 residues in the CDR3. V was clipped by 2 bases and J by 2 bases, with 7 bases between them. CDR1 and CDR2 from the germline V gene are LNHDA and SQIVND (reference sequence). The DNA of the CDR3 is TGTGCCAGTAGTATAAGGCCCACTGGAAACACCATATATTTT. It translates to CASSIRPTGNTIYF.